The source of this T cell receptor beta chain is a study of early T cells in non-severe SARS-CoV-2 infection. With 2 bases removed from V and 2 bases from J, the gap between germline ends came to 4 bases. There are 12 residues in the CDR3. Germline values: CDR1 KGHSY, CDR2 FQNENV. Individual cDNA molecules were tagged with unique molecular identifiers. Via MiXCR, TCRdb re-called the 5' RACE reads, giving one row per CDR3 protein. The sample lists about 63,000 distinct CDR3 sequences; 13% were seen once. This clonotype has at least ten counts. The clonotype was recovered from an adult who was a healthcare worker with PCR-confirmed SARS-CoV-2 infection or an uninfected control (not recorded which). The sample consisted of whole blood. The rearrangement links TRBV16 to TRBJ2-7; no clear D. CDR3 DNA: TGTGCCAGCAGCCAAAGCCCCTACGAGCAGTACTTC. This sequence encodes CASSQSPYEQYF.